This entry lists 29 T cell receptor beta chains sequenced from one sample in a study of T cell changes during pregnancy in multiple sclerosis. Data came from immunoSEQ multiplex PCR; TCRdb stores just in-frame clones and leaves some out. Here the sample spans about 44,000 clones, 70% to 90% being singletons. Sequenced here: CD8+ T cells from peripheral blood mononuclear cells, sampled after pregnancy. These receptors all stem from a female donor in good health, enrolled as a control in a pregnancy study.

V gene TRBV27 combines with J gene TRBJ1-6; D not resolved. V lost 5 bases to trimming and J lost 7 bases, with 6 bases between them. Germline-derived CDR1 and CDR2 are MNHEY and SMNVEV (reference sequence). The CDR3 extends over 12 amino acids. The CDR3 region is CASSPINSPLHF. In DNA, the CDR3 is TGTGCCAGCAGTCCCATCAATTCACCCCTCCACTTT.

The genes are TRBV9 and TRBJ1-2, with 8 bases lining up with TRBD1. The length of the CDR3 is 11 residues. With V trimmed by 8 bases and J by 9 bases, 6 bases remained unmatched. CDR1 and CDR2 from the germline V gene are SGDLS and YYNGEE. CDR3 DNA sequence: TGTGCCAGTGGACAGGGTGTTCGCTACACCTTC. This codes for CASGQGVRYTF.

The chain uses TRBV6-1 and TRBJ1-5; D possibly corresponds to TRBD1 (5 bases). V dropped 2 bases and J dropped 7 bases, with 18 bases sitting between them. The CDR3 loop spans 16 amino acids. CDR1 is MNHNS and CDR2 is SASEGT in the germline V gene. The CDR3 DNA reads TGTGCCAGCAGTGAATCTCCCAGGGTTCCCTGGCAGCCCCAGCATTTT. Translated: CASSESPRVPWQPQHF.

This clone is a singleton in its sample. V and J are TRBV27 and TRBJ1-3; no firm D call. CDR1 and CDR2 from the germline V gene are MNHEY and SMNVEV (reference sequence). This CDR3 region has 14 residues. Trimming cost V 3 bases and J 4 bases, with 10 bases left between them. CDR3 sequence: CASSFGGPGNTIYF. In DNA form, the CDR3 reads TGTGCCAGCAGTTTCGGTGGGCCAGGAAACACCATATATTTT.

The V call is TRBV5-5, the J call TRBJ1-1; D is unclear. The CDR3 sequence is 11 residues long. The germline CDR1 and CDR2 sequences are SGHKS and YYEKEE (reference sequence). V lost 4 bases and J 5 bases, leaving 6 bases between the germline ends. Written as DNA, the CDR3 is TGTGCCAGCAGCCTAGGTACTGAAGCTTTCTTT. Its protein product is CASSLGTEAFF.

This clone was recorded once. The rearrangement uses TRBV11-2 and TRBJ2-1, with 11 bases that match TRBD2. Trimming cost V 5 bases and J 7 bases; bases outside gene matches: 10. Germline CDR1 and CDR2: SGHAT and FQNNGV. The CDR3 contains 16 residues. The CDR3 reads CASSPQLAGAENEQFF. The DNA of the CDR3 is TGTGCCAGCAGCCCTCAACTAGCGGGGGCTGAGAATGAGCAGTTCTTC.

A single count supports this clone. V and J are TRBV9 and TRBJ1-2, with 7 bases fitting TRBD1. The CDR3 is 13 residues long. Germline V lookup: CDR1 SGDLS, CDR2 YYNGEE. Trimming removed 2 bases from V and 6 bases from J; junction bases left unmatched: 4. The CDR3 loop reads CASSVGRGNGYTF. The CDR3 DNA is TGTGCCAGCAGCGTTGGCAGGGGGAATGGCTACACCTTC. Full variable domain (missing parts from reference TRBV9 and TRBJ1-2): DSGVTQTPKHLITATGQRVTLRCSPRSGDLSVYWYQQSLDQGLQFLIQYYNGEERAKGNILERFSAQQFPDLHSELNLSSLELGDSALYFCASSVGRGNGYTFGSGTRLTVV.

This clone appeared once. The chain employs TRBV11-2 and TRBJ2-3, with D tentatively TRBD1 (5 bases). The CDR3 runs 15 residues. Trimming took 3 bases from V and 4 from J, leaving 14 bases between them. The germline V gene has CDR1 SGHAT and CDR2 FQNNGV. The CDR3 DNA reads as TGTGCCAGCAGCTTGTCCTCCTGGGGCCCAGATACGCAGTATTTT. Translated, it gives CASSLSSWGPDTQYF. The entire variable domain, with the rest obtained from reference TRBV11-2 and TRBJ2-3, is as follows: EAGVAQSPRYKIIEKRQSVAFWCNPISGHATLYWYQQILGQGPKLLIQFQNNGVVDDSQLPKDRFSAERLKGVDSTLKIQPAKLEDSAVYLCASSLSSWGPDTQYFGPGTRLTVL.

The chain employs TRBV6-5 and TRBJ2-7; 9 bases map to TRBD2. The V gene end was trimmed by 10 bases and the J gene end by 3 bases; junction bases not matched to a gene: 10. The CDR3 is 14 residues long. Germline assignment: CDR1 MNHEY and CDR2 SVGAGI. The CDR3 is CATRPGLANYEQYF. The CDR3 region has the DNA TGTGCCACCCGACCGGGACTAGCAAACTACGAGCAGTACTTC.

J is TRBJ1-5 and V is TRBV6-6; a weak D match, TRBD1 (6 bases). Trimming took off 2 bases at V and 7 bases at J, with 15 bases between the two ends. Germline V gene data show CDR1 as MNHNY and CDR2 as SVGAGI (reference sequence). CDR3 length equals 15 residues. The CDR3 protein is CASSYGGGPGQPQHF. In DNA form, the CDR3 reads TGTGCCAGCAGTTACGGCGGGGGGCCGGGGCAGCCCCAGCATTTT.

The chain carries TRBV27 and TRBJ2-7; D possibly corresponds to TRBD1 (5 bases). The CDR3 loop spans 12 amino acids. V was trimmed by 3 bases and J by 9 bases, leaving 12 bases between them. Germline CDR1 and CDR2: MNHEY and SMNVEV (reference sequence). This CDR3 is CASSFSPRVQYF. The CDR3, as DNA: TGTGCCAGCAGTTTTTCACCCAGGGTGCAGTACTTC.

The chain recombines TRBV7-2 with TRBJ2-5; no reliable D call. The CDR3 sequence is 15 residues long. V dropped 5 bases and J dropped 0 bases, with 13 bases sitting between them. Germline-derived CDR1 and CDR2 are SGHTA and FQGNSA. CDR3 sequence reads: CASSQRVPYQETQYF. The DNA of the CDR3 is TGTGCCAGCAGCCAACGAGTGCCGTACCAAGAGACCCAGTACTTC.

The genes are TRBV13 and TRBJ1-2; a possible D gene is TRBD1 (6 bases). The CDR3 runs to 13 residues. Deletions cut 10 bases from V and 1 base from J, with 13 bases between. Germline CDR1 and CDR2: PRHDT and FYEKMQ (reference sequence). CDR3 loop: CATPHRDNYGYTF. In DNA form, the CDR3 reads TGTGCCACCCCGCACAGGGATAACTATGGCTACACCTTC. The full variable domain, with the rest looked up from reference TRBV13 and TRBJ1-2, is AAGVIQSPRHLIKEKRETATLKCYPIPRHDTVYWYQQGPGQDPQFLISFYEKMQSDKGSIPDRFSAQQFSDYHSELNMSSLELGDSALYFCATPHRDNYGYTFGSGTRLTVV.

V and J are TRBV10-3 and TRBJ1-3; D is ambiguous. There are 15 residues in the CDR3. The ends were cut back, 6 bases at V and 0 bases at J, with 12 bases in the middle. CDR1 ENHRY and CDR2 SYGVKD come from the germline V gene. The CDR3 region has the DNA TGTGCCATCAGCGAAGGCGCGGGCTCTGGAAACACCATATATTTT. It specifies CAISEGAGSGNTIYF.

The genes are TRBV11-3 and TRBJ1-6, with 8 nucleotides matching TRBD1. Germline V gives CDR1 SGHNT, CDR2 YENEEA. Trimming removed 5 bases from V and 2 bases from J; junction bases left unmatched: 11. There are 18 residues in the CDR3. As DNA, the CDR3 is TGTGCCAGCAGCCCCTATAGGACAGGGATGCCCTATAATTCACCCCTCCACTTT. Amino acids: CASSPYRTGMPYNSPLHF.

This clone was seen only a few times. V usage is TRBV9 and J usage is TRBJ1-1; 7 bases are a match to TRBD1. Unmatched junction bases numbered 7, after V lost 4 bases and J lost 1 base. Germline V gene data show CDR1 as SGDLS and CDR2 as YYNGEE. The CDR3 length is 15 residues. Here the CDR3 reads CASSLGDSPNTEAFF. CDR3 DNA: TGTGCCAGCAGCCTAGGGGACAGCCCGAACACTGAAGCTTTCTTT.

This chain uses TRBV10-3 with TRBJ2-7; 8 positions agree with TRBD1. V lost 0 bases, J lost 3 bases, and 7 bases stayed unmatched. The CDR3 totals 16 residues. Germline CDR1 reads ENHRY; CDR2 reads SYGVKD. This CDR3 reads CAISESTGVKIYEQYF. The CDR3 DNA is TGTGCCATCAGTGAGTCGACAGGGGTAAAAATCTACGAGCAGTACTTC.

This chain connects TRBV6-5 to TRBJ1-1; D uncertain. In germline, CDR1 is MNHEY, CDR2 SVGAGI. Between the trimmed V and J ends, which lost 4 bases and 1 base, there was a span of 13 bases. The CDR3 covers 15 residues. The DNA of the CDR3 is TGTGCCAGCAGTTCCGTAGCCGGCAAGAACACTGAAGCTTTCTTT. It translates to CASSSVAGKNTEAFF.

The rearrangement links TRBV28 to TRBJ1-5, with D maybe TRBD1 (6 bases). CDR3 length equals 15 residues. The V gene lost 2 bases and the J gene lost 0 bases, with 8 bases spanning the gap. Per the germline V gene, CDR1 is MDHEN and CDR2 is SYDVKM. CDR3 amino acids: CASSLQGLSNQPQHF. DNA for the CDR3: TGTGCCAGCAGTTTACAGGGGCTTAGCAATCAGCCCCAGCATTTT.

The chain recombines TRBV28 with TRBJ2-5; TRBD1 is a possible D gene (6 bases). Trimming pared 6 bases from V and 3 bases from J, leaving 23 bases between. CDR3 length: 17 residues. CDR1 is MDHEN, CDR2 SYDVKM, per germline. The CDR3 region has the DNA TGTGCCAGCAGCTCGGGAACAACAGGGTACTCTAAAGAGACCCAGTACTTC. Protein: CASSSGTTGYSKETQYF.

The rearrangement joins TRBV27 to TRBJ1-2; 12 nucleotides agree with TRBD1. J lost 6 bases, V lost 4 bases, and 6 bases had no gene match. The germline V gene encodes CDR1 MNHEY and CDR2 SMNVEV (reference sequence). The CDR3 is made up of 15 amino acids. Here the CDR3 DNA reads TGTGCCAGCAGTTCTCCGGGACAGGGGGCGAATGGCTACACCTTC. As protein: CASSSPGQGANGYTF.

The chain carries TRBV15 and TRBJ1-3; D not resolved. Per germline, CDR1 LNHNV and CDR2 YYDKDF (reference sequence). The CDR3 extends over 16 amino acids. The germline V and J ends were trimmed by 1 base and 0 bases, with 10 bases remaining between them. The CDR3 protein is CATSRGTTYSGNTIYF. The DNA of the CDR3 is TGTGCCACCAGCAGAGGAACGACTTACTCTGGAAACACCATATATTTT.

The V gene is TRBV7-9, the J gene TRBJ2-7; a weak D match, TRBD1 (5 bases). V lost 8 bases to trimming and J lost 4 bases, with 12 bases between them. Germline V gene data show CDR1 as SEHNR and CDR2 as FQNEAQ (reference sequence). This CDR3 is built from 12 residues. The chain's CDR3 is CASAQGAYEQYF. DNA for the CDR3: TGTGCCAGCGCTCAAGGGGCTTACGAGCAGTACTTC.

The J gene is TRBJ2-3, the V gene TRBV4-3, with D possibly matching TRBD1 (6 bases). The CDR3 extends over 14 amino acids. The ends were cut back, 9 bases at V and 4 bases at J, with 17 bases in the middle. Germline CDR1 LGHNA, CDR2 YSLEER. The CDR3 region has the DNA TGCGCCAGTTCTAAACTCCGACAGGCAGATACGCAGTATTTT. It specifies CASSKLRQADTQYF.

The rearrangement links TRBV7-2 to TRBJ1-5; 12 positions agree with TRBD1. Germline trimming cut 5 bases from V and 7 bases from J; bases unmatched to any gene: 12. This CDR3 spans 17 amino acids. The V gene's germline CDR1 is SGHTA and CDR2 FQGNSA. The DNA of the CDR3 is TGTGCCAGCAGCACCGGGACAGGGGGCGCGTACGACCAGCCCCAGCATTTT. It is translated as CASSTGTGGAYDQPQHF.

This chain links TRBV9 with TRBJ2-3; TRBD2 agrees at 7 bases. Per the germline V gene, CDR1 is SGDLS and CDR2 is YYNGEE. The CDR3 totals 16 residues. V dropped 4 bases and J dropped 0; count of bases not matched to a gene: 8. DNA for the CDR3: TGTGCCAGCAGCCCCAGCGGGGCCCCTAGCACAGATACGCAGTATTTT. Translation gives CASSPSGAPSTDTQYF.

In this sample, this clone turned up once. The CDR3 loop is CASLAPSRGYTF. The CDR3 DNA reads TGTGCCAGTTTGGCCCCCTCGAGGGGCTACACCTTC. This sequence joins TRBV7-2 and TRBJ1-2; D unresolved. CDR3 length equals 12 residues. Germline CDR1 and CDR2: SGHTA and FQGNSA. V was pared by 9 bases and J by 8 bases, with 16 bases between.

The V call is TRBV11-2, the J call TRBJ2-3, with TRBD2 identical over 11 bases. CDR1 is SGHAT and CDR2 is FQNNGV in the germline V gene. Trimming cost V 5 bases and J 4 bases; bases outside gene matches: 5. The CDR3 sequence is 15 residues long. The CDR3 nucleotides are TGTGCCAGCAGCCTTAGCGGGGGGGCGGCAGATACGCAGTATTTT. Its protein product is CASSLSGGAADTQYF.

The chain is built from TRBV7-9 and TRBJ2-3, with TRBD2 identical over 8 bases. V shed 5 bases and J 3 bases; nucleotides not matched to a gene: 10. Germline V CDR1 and CDR2: SEHNR, FQNEAQ (reference sequence). This CDR3 has 16 residues. Here the CDR3 DNA reads TGTGCCAGCAGCGCATCCCGGGGGGGCCTGACAGATACGCAGTATTTT. As protein: CASSASRGGLTDTQYF.